The clone carrying this TCR beta chain has a count of ten or more. Trimming removed 5 bases from V and 4 bases from J; junction bases left unmatched: 8. The CDR3 is 15 amino acids. In germline, CDR1 is LGHNA, CDR2 YNFKEQ. This sample was included in a study of beta chain features in type 1 diabetes. Averaging approximately 120 mL, one heparinised blood draw came from each individual donor. Sequencing targeted expressed TCRB transcripts, as all isolated RNA had been reverse transcribed. Using immunoSEQ multiplex PCR, the repertoire was profiled, and TCRdb retains in-frame clones only, with some absent. The data hold some 150,000 clones, with approximately 9.8% observed a single time.

This receptor was obtained from a woman aged 40 to 50 in good health. The material sequenced was central memory CD4+ T cells from blood. V gene TRBV4-2 combines with J gene TRBJ1-1, with 9 bases aligning to TRBD1. CDR3 sequence (DNA): TGTGCCAGCAGCGGAACCGGGACAGGGACCACTGAAGCTTTCTTT. This translates into CASSGTGTGTTEAFF.